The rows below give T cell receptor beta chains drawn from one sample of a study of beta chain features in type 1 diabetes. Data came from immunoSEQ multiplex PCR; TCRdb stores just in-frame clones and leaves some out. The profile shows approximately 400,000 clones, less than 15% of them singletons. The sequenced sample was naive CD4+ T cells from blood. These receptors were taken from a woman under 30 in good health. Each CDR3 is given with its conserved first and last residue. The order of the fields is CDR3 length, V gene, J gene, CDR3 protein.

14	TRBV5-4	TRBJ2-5	CASSSQGRQETQYF
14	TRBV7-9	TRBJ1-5	CASSLGGAHQPQHF
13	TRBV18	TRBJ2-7	CASSPRTGYEQYF
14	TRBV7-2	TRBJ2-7	CASSFLPSPYEQYF
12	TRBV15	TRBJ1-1	CATTTGGIEAFF
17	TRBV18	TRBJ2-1	CASSLLGQAGTYNEQFF
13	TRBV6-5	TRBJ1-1	CASSYYRGTEAFF
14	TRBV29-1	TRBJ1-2	CSVDAGPSYYGYTF
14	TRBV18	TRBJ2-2	CASSPHQYTGELFF
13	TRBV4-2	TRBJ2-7	CASSQEEEREQYF
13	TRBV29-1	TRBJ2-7	CSVESRWGGEQYF
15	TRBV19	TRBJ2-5	CASSPWTSGWETQYF
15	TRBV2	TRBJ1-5	CASTDSGTGSQPQHF
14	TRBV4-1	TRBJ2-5	CASSQVWDRGTQYF
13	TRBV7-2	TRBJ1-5	CASSRTTNQPQHF
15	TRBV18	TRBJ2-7	CASSPNSGSSYEQYF
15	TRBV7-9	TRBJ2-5	CASSRNDRVQETQYF
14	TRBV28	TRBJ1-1	CATGTASVYTEAFF
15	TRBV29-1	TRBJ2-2	CSVRGREGVGGELFF
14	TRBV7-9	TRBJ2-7	CASSLAGLAYEQYF
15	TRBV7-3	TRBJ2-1	CASSSTADGYNEQFF
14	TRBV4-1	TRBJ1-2	CASSQDSRNYGYTF
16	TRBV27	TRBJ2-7	CASRQSSRASSYEQYF
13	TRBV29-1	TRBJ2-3	CSVERLSTDTQYF
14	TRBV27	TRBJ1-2	CASRTTLANYGYTF
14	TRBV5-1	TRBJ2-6	CATARGAGANVLTF
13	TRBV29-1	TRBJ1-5	CSVEGESNQPQHF
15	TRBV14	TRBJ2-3	CASSPGTSRTDTQYF
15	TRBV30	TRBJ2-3	CAWSVGGLSTDTQYF
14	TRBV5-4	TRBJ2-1	CASSPGTSGREQFF
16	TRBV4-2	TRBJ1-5	CASSQEPYRGNQPQHF
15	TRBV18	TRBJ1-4	CASSPVGQGNEKLFF
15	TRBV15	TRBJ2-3	CATSIRTSGRDTQYF
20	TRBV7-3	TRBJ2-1	CASSFPGRGGVERSYNEQFF
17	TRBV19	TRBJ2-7	CASSTTAGAGGPYEQYF
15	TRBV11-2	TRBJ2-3	CASSLLAGGTDTQYF
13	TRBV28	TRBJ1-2	CASSLGSPYGYTF
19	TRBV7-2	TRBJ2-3	CASSLPGTSGRPFTDTQYF
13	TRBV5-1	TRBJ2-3	CASSSDRPDTQYF
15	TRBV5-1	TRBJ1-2	CASAPTGGALLGYTF
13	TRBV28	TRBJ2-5	CASSEGVQETQYF
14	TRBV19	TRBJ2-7	CASSIDGRGNEQYF
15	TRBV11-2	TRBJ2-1	CASSLAGLRGNEQFF